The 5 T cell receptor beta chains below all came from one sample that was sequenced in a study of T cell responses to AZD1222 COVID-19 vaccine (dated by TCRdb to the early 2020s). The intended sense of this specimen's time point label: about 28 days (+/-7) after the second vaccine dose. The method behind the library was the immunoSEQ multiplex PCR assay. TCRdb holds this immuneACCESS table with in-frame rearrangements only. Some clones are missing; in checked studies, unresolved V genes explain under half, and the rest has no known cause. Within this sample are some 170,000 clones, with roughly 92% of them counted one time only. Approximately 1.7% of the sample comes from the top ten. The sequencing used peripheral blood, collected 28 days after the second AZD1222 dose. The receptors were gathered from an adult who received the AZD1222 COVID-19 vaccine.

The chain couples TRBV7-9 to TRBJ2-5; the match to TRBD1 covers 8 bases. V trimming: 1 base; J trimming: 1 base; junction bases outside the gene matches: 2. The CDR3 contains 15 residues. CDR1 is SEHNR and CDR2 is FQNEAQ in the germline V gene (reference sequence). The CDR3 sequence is CASSLGDRRQETQYF. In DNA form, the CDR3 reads TGTGCCAGCAGCTTAGGGGACAGGCGCCAAGAGACCCAGTACTTC.

The CDR3 DNA reads TGTGCCAGCAGCTTTGACCTAGCGGGGGGGACCAGGAATGAGCAGTTCTTC. Encoded protein: CASSFDLAGGTRNEQFF. The chain couples TRBV7-8 to TRBJ2-1; 12 positions match TRBD2. There are 17 residues in the CDR3. Germline trimming cut 3 bases from V and 7 bases from J; bases unmatched to any gene: 10. Germline V gene lookup returns CDR1 SGHVS and CDR2 FQNEAQ.

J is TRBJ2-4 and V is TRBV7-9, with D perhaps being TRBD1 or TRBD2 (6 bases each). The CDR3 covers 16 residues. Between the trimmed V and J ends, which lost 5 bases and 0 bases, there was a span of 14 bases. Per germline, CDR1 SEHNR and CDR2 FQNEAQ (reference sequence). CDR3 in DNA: TGTGCCAGCAGCACGTTCGGGGGCGGAGCCAAAAACATTCAGTACTTC. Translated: CASSTFGGGAKNIQYF. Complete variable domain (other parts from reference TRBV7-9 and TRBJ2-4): DTGVSQNPRHKITKRGQNVTFRCDPISEHNRLYWYRQTLGQGPEFLTYFQNEAQLEKSRLLSDRFSAERPKGSFSTLEIQRTEQGDSAMYLCASSTFGGGAKNIQYFGAGTRLSVL.

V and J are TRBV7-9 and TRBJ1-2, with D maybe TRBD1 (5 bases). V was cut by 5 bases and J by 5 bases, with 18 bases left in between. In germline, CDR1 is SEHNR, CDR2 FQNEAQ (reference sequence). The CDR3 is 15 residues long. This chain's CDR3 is CASSPTLGEGYGYTF. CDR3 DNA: TGTGCCAGCAGCCCCACGTTAGGGGAAGGGTATGGCTACACCTTC.

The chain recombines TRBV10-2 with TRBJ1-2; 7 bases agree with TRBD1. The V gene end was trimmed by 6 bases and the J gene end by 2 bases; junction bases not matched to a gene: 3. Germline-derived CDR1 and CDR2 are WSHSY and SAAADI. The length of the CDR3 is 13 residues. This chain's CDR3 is CASRETGNYGYTF. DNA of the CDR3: TGCGCCAGCAGAGAGACAGGGAACTATGGCTACACCTTC.